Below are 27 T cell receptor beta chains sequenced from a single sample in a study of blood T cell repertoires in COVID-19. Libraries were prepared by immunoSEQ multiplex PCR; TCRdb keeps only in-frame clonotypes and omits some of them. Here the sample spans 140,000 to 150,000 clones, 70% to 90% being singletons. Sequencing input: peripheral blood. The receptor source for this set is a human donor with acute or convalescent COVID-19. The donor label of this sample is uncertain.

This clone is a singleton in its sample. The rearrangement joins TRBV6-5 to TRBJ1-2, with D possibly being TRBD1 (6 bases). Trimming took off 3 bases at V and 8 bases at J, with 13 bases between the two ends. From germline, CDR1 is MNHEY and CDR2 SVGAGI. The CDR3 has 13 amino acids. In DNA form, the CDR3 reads TGTGCCAGCAGTTATACAGGGAACGGGGGCTACACCTTC. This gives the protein CASSYTGNGGYTF.

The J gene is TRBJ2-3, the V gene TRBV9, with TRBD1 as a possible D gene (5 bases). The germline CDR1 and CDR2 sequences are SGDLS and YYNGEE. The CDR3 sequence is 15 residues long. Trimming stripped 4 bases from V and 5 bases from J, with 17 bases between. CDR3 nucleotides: TGTGCCAGCAGCCCCGGACACCGCTTTGGAGATACGCAGTATTTT. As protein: CASSPGHRFGDTQYF.

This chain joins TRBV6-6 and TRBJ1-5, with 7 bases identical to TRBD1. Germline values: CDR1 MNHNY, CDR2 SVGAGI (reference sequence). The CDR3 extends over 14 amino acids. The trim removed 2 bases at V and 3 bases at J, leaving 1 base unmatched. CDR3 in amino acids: CASSYTGANQPQHF. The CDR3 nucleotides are TGTGCCAGCAGTTACACAGGGGCCAATCAGCCCCAGCATTTT.

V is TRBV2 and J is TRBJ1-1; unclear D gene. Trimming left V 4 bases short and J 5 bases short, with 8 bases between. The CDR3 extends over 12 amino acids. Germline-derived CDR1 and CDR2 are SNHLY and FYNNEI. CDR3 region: CASSVYGTEAFF. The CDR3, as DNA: TGTGCCAGCAGTGTGTACGGGACTGAAGCTTTCTTT. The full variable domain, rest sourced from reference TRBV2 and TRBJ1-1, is EPEVTQTPSHQVTQMGQEVILRCVPISNHLYFYWYRQILGQKVEFLVSFYNNEISEKSEIFDDQFSVERPDGSNFTLKIRSTKLEDSAMYFCASSVYGTEAFFGQGTRLTVV.

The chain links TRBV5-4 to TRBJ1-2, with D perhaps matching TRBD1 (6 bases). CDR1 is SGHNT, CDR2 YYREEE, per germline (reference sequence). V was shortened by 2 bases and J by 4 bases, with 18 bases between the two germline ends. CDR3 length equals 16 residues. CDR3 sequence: CASSLRTVGRGYGYTF. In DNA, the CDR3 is TGTGCCAGCAGCTTAAGGACAGTTGGACGGGGCTATGGCTACACCTTC. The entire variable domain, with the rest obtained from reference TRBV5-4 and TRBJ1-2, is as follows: ETGVTQSPTHLIKTRGQQVTLRCSSQSGHNTVSWYQQALGQGPQFIFQYYREEENGRGNFPPRFSGLQFPNYSSELNVNALELDDSALYLCASSLRTVGRGYGYTFGSGTRLTVV.

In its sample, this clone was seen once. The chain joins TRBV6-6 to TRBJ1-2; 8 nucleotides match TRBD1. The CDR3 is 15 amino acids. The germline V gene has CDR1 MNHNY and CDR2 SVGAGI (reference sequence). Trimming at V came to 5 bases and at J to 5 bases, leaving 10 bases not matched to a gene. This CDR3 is CASSESYGTGYGYTF. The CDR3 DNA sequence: TGTGCCAGCAGTGAGTCGTACGGGACAGGTTATGGCTACACCTTC.

The CDR3 nucleotides are TGTGCCAGCAGTTCCGGCGAGGGGGCCCAGCATTTT. This gives the protein CASSSGEGAQHF. V gene TRBV6-6 combines with J gene TRBJ1-5; D perhaps matches TRBD1 (6 bases). V dropped 4 bases and J dropped 11 bases, with 12 bases sitting between them. Germline CDR1 is MNHNY and CDR2 is SVGAGI (reference sequence). The CDR3 extends over 12 amino acids.

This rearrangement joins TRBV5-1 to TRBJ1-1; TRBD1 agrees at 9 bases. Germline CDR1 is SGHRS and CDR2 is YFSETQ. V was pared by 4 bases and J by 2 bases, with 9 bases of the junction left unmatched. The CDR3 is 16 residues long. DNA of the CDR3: TGCGCCAGCAGCCGGACTCCGGGACAGGGAAACACTGAAGCTTTCTTT. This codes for CASSRTPGQGNTEAFF.

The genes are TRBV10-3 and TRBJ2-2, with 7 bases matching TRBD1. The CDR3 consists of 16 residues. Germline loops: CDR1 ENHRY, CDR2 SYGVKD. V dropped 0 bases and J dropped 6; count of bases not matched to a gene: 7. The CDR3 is CAISESMGTVAGELFF. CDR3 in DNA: TGTGCCATCAGTGAGTCGATGGGGACAGTAGCCGGGGAGCTGTTTTTT.

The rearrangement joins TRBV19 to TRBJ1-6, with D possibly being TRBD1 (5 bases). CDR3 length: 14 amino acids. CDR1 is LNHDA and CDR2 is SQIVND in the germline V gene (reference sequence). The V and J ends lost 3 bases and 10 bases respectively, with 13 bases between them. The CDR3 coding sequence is TGTGCCAGTAGTATCAACGACCCAGGGTCACCCCTCCACTTT. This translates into CASSINDPGSPLHF.

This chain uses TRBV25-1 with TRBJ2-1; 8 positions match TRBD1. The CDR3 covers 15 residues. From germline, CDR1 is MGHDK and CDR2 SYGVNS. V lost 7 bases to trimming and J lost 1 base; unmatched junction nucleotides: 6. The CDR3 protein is CASTQGAPSYNEQFF. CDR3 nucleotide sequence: TGTGCCAGCACCCAGGGGGCCCCGTCCTACAATGAGCAGTTCTTC.

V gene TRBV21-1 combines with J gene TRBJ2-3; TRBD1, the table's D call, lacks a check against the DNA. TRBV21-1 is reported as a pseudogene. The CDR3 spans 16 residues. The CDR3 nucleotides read TGTGCCAGCAGCAATGGGCTCGGGACAACCACAGATACGCAGTATTTT. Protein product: CASSNGLGTTTDTQYF.

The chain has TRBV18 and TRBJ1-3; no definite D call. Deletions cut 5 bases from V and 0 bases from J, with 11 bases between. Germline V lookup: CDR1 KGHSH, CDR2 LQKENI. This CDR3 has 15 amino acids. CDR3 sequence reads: CASSLDSSSGNTIYF. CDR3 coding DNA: TGTGCCAGCTCATTGGACTCCAGCTCTGGAAACACCATATATTTT. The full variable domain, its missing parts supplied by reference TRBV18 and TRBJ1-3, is NAGVMQNPRHLVRRRGQEARLRCSPMKGHSHVYWYRQLPEEGLKFMVYLQKENIIDESGMPKERFSAEFPKEGPSILRIQQVVRGDSAAYFCASSLDSSSGNTIYFGEGSWLTVV.

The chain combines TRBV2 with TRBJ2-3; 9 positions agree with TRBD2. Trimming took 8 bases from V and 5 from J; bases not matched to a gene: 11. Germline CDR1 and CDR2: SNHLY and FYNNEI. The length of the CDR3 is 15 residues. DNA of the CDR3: TGTGCCAGCCTCAGCAGGCGGGGGGGGGAAGATACGCAGTATTTT. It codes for CASLSRRGGEDTQYF.

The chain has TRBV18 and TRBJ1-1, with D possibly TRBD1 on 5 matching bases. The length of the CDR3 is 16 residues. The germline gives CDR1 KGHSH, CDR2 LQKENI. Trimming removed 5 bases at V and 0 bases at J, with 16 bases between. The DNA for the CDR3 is TGTGCCAGCTCATCTAGACAGACATTCATGAACACTGAAGCTTTCTTT. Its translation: CASSSRQTFMNTEAFF.

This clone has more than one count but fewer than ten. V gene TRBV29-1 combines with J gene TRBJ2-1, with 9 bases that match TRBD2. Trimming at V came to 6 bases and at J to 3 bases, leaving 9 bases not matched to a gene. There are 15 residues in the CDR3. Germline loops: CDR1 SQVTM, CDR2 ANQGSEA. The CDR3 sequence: CSVATPTSGYNEQFF. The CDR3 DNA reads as TGCAGCGTCGCGACCCCGACTAGCGGCTACAATGAGCAGTTCTTC.

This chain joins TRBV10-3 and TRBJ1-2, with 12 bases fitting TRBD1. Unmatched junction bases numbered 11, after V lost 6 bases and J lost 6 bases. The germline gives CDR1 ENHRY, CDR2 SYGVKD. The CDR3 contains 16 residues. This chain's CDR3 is CAISEGAGTGGNGYTF. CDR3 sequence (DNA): TGTGCCATCAGCGAAGGGGCCGGGACAGGGGGCAATGGCTACACCTTC.

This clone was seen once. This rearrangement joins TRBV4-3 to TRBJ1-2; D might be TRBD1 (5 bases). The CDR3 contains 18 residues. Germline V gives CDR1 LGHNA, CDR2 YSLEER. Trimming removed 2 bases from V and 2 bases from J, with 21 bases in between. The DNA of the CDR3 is TGCGCCAGCAGCCAAAACCAGGGCGGTCAGCGCTCGAACTATGGCTACACCTTC. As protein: CASSQNQGGQRSNYGYTF.

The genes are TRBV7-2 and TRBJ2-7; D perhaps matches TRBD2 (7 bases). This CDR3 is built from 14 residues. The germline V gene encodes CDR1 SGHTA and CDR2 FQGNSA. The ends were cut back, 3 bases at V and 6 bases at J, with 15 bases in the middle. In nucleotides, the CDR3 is TGTGCCAGCAGCTTTTGGGGGGGCCTTCCCGAGCAGTACTTC. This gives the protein CASSFWGGLPEQYF. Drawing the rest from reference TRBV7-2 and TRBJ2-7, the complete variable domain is GAGVSQSPSNKVTEKGKDVELRCDPISGHTALYWYRQSLGQGLEFLIYFQGNSAPDKSGLPSDRFSAERTGGSVSTLTIQRTQQEDSAVYLCASSFWGGLPEQYFGPGTRLTVT.

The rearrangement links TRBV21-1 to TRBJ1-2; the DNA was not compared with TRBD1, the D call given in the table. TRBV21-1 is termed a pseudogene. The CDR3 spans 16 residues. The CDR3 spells CASSNPPRDISHGYTF. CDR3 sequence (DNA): TGTGCCAGCAGCAACCCGCCAAGGGACATCTCACATGGCTACACCTTC.

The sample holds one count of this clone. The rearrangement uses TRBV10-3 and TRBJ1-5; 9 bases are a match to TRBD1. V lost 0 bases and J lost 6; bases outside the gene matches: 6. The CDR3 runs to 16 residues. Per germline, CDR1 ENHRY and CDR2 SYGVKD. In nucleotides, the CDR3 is TGTGCCATCAGTGAGTCGAACAGGGGGCTTCGTCAGCCCCAGCATTTT. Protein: CAISESNRGLRQPQHF.

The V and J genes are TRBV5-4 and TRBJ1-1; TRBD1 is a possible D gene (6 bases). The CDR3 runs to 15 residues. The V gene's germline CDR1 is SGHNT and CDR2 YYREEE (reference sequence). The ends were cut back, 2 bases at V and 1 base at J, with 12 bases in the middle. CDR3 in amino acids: CASSFQGRENTEAFF. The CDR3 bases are TGTGCCAGCAGCTTCCAGGGGAGGGAGAACACTGAAGCTTTCTTT.

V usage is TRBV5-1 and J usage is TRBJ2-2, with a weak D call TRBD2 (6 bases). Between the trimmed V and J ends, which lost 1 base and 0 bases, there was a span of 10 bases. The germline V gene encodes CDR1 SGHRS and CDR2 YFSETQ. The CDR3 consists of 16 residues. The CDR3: CASSLLGGTNTGELFF. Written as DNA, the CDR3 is TGCGCCAGCAGCTTGTTGGGGGGAACGAACACCGGGGAGCTGTTTTTT.

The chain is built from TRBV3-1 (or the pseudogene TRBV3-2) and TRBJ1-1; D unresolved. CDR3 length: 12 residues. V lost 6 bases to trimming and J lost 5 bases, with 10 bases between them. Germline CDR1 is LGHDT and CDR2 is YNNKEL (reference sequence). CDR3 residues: CASSTEATEAFF. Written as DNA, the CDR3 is TGTGCCAGCAGTACTGAGGCGACTGAAGCTTTCTTT.

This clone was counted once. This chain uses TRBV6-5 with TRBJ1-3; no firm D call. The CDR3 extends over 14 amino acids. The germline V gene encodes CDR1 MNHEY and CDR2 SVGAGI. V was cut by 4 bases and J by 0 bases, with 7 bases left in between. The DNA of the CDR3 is TGTGCCAGCAGTTTAGGGAGCTCTGGAAACACCATATATTTT. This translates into CASSLGSSGNTIYF.

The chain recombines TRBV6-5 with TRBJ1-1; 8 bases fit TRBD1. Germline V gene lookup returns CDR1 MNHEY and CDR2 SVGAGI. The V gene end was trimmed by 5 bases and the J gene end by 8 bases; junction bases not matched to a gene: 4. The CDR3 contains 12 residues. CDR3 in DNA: TGTGCCAGCAGTCTGACAGGGGTCGAAGCTTTCTTT. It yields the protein CASSLTGVEAFF.

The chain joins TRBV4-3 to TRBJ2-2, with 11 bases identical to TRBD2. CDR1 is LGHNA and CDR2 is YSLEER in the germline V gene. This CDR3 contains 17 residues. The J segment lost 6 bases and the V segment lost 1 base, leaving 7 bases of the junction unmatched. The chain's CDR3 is CASSQGQLAGVAGELFF. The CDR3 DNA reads TGCGCCAGCAGCCAAGGCCAACTAGCGGGGGTCGCCGGGGAGCTGTTTTTT.